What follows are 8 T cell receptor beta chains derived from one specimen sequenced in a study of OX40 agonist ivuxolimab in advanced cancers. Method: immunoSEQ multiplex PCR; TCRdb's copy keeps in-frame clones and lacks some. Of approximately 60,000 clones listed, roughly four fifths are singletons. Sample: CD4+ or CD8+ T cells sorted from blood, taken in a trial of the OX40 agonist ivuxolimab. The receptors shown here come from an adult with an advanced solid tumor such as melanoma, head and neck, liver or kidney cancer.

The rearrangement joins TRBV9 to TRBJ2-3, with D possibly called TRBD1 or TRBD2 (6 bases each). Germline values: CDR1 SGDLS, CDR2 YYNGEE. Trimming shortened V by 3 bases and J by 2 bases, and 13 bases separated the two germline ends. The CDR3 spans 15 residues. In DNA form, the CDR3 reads TGTGCCAGCAGCGCCTCCGGGGGCCCCACAGATACGCAGTATTTT. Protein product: CASSASGGPTDTQYF.

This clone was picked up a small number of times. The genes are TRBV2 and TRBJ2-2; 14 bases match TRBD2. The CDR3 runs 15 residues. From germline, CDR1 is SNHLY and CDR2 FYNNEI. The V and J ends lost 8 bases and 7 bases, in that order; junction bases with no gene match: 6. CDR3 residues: CASSGLAGEGGELFF. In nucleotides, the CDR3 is TGTGCCAGCTCGGGACTAGCGGGAGAGGGCGGGGAGCTGTTTTTT.

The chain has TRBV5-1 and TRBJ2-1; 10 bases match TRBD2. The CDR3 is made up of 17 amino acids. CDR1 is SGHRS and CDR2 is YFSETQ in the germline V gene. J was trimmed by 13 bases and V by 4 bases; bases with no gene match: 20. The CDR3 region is CASSRTQLAGLPVEQFF. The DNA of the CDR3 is TGCGCCAGCAGCCGCACCCAACTAGCGGGACTACCGGTGGAACAGTTCTTC.

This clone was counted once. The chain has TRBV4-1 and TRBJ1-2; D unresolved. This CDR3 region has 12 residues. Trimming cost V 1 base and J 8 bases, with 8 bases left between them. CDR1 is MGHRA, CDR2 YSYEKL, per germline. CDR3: CASSQVMGGYTF. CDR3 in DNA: TGCGCCAGCAGCCAAGTTATGGGCGGCTACACCTTC.

The CDR3 spells CASSRRTRAGTGRLRPQHF. In DNA, the CDR3 is TGCGCCAGCAGCCGTAGGACGAGAGCCGGGACAGGCCGTCTACGGCCCCAGCATTTT. The chain employs TRBV5-1 and TRBJ1-5, with 8 bases aligning to TRBD1. The CDR3 sequence is 19 residues long. The junction had 24 bases not matched to a gene; V was cut back by 4 bases and J by 9 bases. The V gene's germline CDR1 is SGHRS and CDR2 YFSETQ. The whole variable domain, remainder taken from reference TRBV5-1 and TRBJ1-5, is KAGVTQTPRYLIKTRGQQVTLSCSPISGHRSVSWYQQTPGQGLQFLFEYFSETQRNKGNFPGRFSGRQFSNSRSEMNVSTLELGDSALYLCASSRRTRAGTGRLRPQHFGDGTRLSIL.

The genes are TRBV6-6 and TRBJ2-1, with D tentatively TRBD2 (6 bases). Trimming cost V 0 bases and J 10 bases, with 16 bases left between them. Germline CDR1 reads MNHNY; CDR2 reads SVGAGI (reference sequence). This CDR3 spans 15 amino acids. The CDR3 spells CASSYSEGSTGEQFF. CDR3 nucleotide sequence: TGTGCCAGCAGTTACTCGGAGGGTTCGACGGGGGAGCAGTTCTTC.

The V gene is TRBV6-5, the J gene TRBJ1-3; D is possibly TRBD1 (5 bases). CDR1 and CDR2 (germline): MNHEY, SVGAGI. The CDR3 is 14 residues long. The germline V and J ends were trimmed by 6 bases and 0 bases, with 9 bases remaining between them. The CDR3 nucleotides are TGTGCCAGCAGCCGACAGATCTCTGGAAACACCATATATTTT. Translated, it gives CASSRQISGNTIYF.

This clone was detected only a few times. The CDR3 DNA reads as TGTGCCAGCAGGCTGTTGACTGGCCCATCCTACGAGCAGTACTTC. This encodes CASRLLTGPSYEQYF. The chain carries TRBV11-2 and TRBJ2-7; D remains unclear. Trimming took 6 bases from V and 1 from J, leaving 16 bases between them. The CDR3 is made up of 15 amino acids. Per the germline V gene, CDR1 is SGHAT and CDR2 is FQNNGV. Combining the CDR3 with reference TRBV11-2 and TRBJ2-7 gives the whole variable domain EAGVAQSPRYKIIEKRQSVAFWCNPISGHATLYWYQQILGQGPKLLIQFQNNGVVDDSQLPKDRFSAERLKGVDSTLKIQPAKLEDSAVYLCASRLLTGPSYEQYFGPGTRLTVT.